This T cell receptor beta chain was obtained from a study of OX40 agonist ivuxolimab in advanced cancers. Study-level findings and limits: Expanded peripheral T-cell antigen specificity went undetermined.

Only in-frame clones appear in the TCRdb table, and some are missing; sequencing was by immunoSEQ multiplex PCR. The sample holds 81,000 or so clones, 91% seen once. Comments on this clone: The target antigen is unknown.

The CDR3 length is 15 residues. V dropped 0 bases and J dropped 5; count of bases not matched to a gene: 3. From germline, CDR1 is SGDLS and CDR2 YYNGEE. The sample in question was CD4+ or CD8+ T cells sorted from blood, obtained in a trial of the OX40 agonist ivuxolimab. V is TRBV9 and J is TRBJ2-1, with 9 positions matching TRBD2. The sequence derives from an adult with an advanced solid tumor such as melanoma, head and neck, liver or kidney cancer. This chain's CDR3 is CASSVVAGENNEQFF. The CDR3 coding sequence is TGTGCCAGCAGCGTAGTAGCGGGGGAGAACAATGAGCAGTTCTTC.